Presented here are 17 T cell receptor beta chains from one specimen sequenced in a study of T cells expressing NK-cell markers (dated by TCRdb to 2018 to 2021). Library creation used 5' RACE. The data were produced on an Illumina HiSeq 2000. Following TCRdb reprocessing, every CDR3 protein sequence forms one entry, and DNA is not provided. The table for this sample lists approximately 460,000 distinct CDR3 sequences. Clones ranked in the top ten supply 6% to 9.5% of the sample. The sequenced material came from blood T cells: a sorted CD56 or NKG2C T cell subset, CD4+ or CD8+ T cells, or bulk PBMC T cells (not recorded which). Receptors were obtained from a woman aged 18-69 years in good health.

The chain joins TRBV20-1 to TRBJ2-1; the TRBD2 assignment by TCRdb is unverifiable without DNA. In germline, CDR1 is DFQATT, CDR2 SNEGSKA (reference sequence). The CDR3 runs to 14 residues. This CDR3 reads CSARYASGNNEQFF.

This chain joins TRBV27 and TRBJ1-6; TCRdb gives TRBD1 as the D gene, but with no DNA this cannot be confirmed. Per germline, CDR1 MNHEY and CDR2 SMNVEV (reference sequence). CDR3 length: 14 amino acids. The CDR3 sequence is CASSPGGSSSPLHF.

The rearrangement uses TRBV20-1 and TRBJ2-1; TCRdb designates TRBD2, a call that cannot be tested without DNA. CDR1 and CDR2 (germline): DFQATT, SNEGSKA (reference sequence). The CDR3 is 14 residues long. The CDR3 spells CSAFSGGEGNEQFF.

The rearrangement joins TRBV5-5 to TRBJ2-1; TCRdb returns TRBD2, unconfirmable since there is no DNA. The CDR3 is 15 amino acids. The V gene's germline CDR1 is SGHKS and CDR2 YYEKEE (reference sequence). The CDR3 sequence: CASSLRLESHNEQFF.

The rearrangement uses TRBV3-1 and TRBJ1-6; TCRdb selects TRBD1, and the lack of DNA leaves this call unchecked. Germline V gives CDR1 LGHDT, CDR2 YNNKEL (reference sequence). The length of the CDR3 is 17 residues. The CDR3 sequence: CASRPRSQGRMNSPLHF.

The rearrangement uses TRBV9 and TRBJ2-2; TCRdb picks TRBD2, but there is no DNA to check that call. The CDR3 extends over 18 amino acids. Germline V gives CDR1 SGDLS, CDR2 YYNGEE. The CDR3 region is CASSPTSGRAWNTGELFF. The full variable domain, rest sourced from reference TRBV9 and TRBJ2-2, is DSGVTQTPKHLITATGQRVTLRCSPRSGDLSVYWYQQSLDQGLQFLIQYYNGEERAKGNILERFSAQQFPDLHSELNLSSLELGDSALYFCASSPTSGRAWNTGELFFGEGSRLTVL.

The chain has TRBV4-2 and TRBJ2-2. The CDR3 covers 14 residues. CDR1 LGHNA and CDR2 YNFKEQ come from the germline V gene. This CDR3 is CASSQGLFTGELFF.

This rearrangement joins TRBV28 to TRBJ2-2; TCRdb calls TRBD2, which cannot be checked without DNA. This CDR3 is 13 amino acids long. Germline V gene sequence: CDR1 MDHEN, CDR2 SYDVKM. The CDR3 is CASSSSGPGELFF.

The V gene is TRBV6-2 or TRBV6-3, the J gene TRBJ2-1; with no DNA, the TCRdb D assignment of TRBD2 cannot be verified. CDR1 is MNHEY, CDR2 SVGEGT, per germline. The CDR3 covers 18 residues. The CDR3 loop is CASSYPRTSGSKGYEQFF.

V gene TRBV5-4 combines with J gene TRBJ2-2. CDR1 is SGHNT and CDR2 is YYREEE in the germline V gene (reference sequence). CDR3 size: 16 residues. The CDR3 sequence: CASSLARVGLTGELFF. Full variable domain (missing parts from reference TRBV5-4 and TRBJ2-2): ETGVTQSPTHLIKTRGQQVTLRCSSQSGHNTVSWYQQALGQGPQFIFQYYREEENGRGNFPPRFSGLQFPNYSSELNVNALELDDSALYLCASSLARVGLTGELFFGEGSRLTVL.

The chain employs TRBV7-2 and TRBJ2-4; as DNA is missing, the TRBD2 call by TCRdb cannot be tested. Germline V gene lookup returns CDR1 SGHTA and CDR2 FQGNSA. There are 16 residues in the CDR3. This chain's CDR3 is CASSLVWVEGKNIQYF.

The V and J genes are TRBV12-3 or TRBV12-4 and TRBJ1-1. CDR3 length: 15 residues. The chain's CDR3 is CASSLEPQINTEAFF.

The chain carries TRBV4-2 and TRBJ2-7; no DNA is available, so the TRBD1 call from TCRdb remains unchecked. CDR1 and CDR2 (germline): LGHNA, YNFKEQ. The CDR3 length is 17 residues. CDR3 in amino acids: CASSRETGTGGYYEQYF.

The V call is TRBV27, the J call TRBJ2-1. Germline-derived CDR1 and CDR2 are MNHEY and SMNVEV (reference sequence). The CDR3 is made up of 15 amino acids. CDR3: CASSLGSIPYNEQFF.

The V gene is TRBV6-6, the J gene TRBJ1-1; the D call from TCRdb, TRBD1, cannot be confirmed without DNA. Germline CDR1 is MNHNY and CDR2 is SVGAGI (reference sequence). This CDR3 is built from 13 residues. CDR3 sequence: CASSSTGSTEAFF.

This chain uses TRBV7-9 with TRBJ2-5; the D call from TCRdb, TRBD2, cannot be confirmed without DNA. Germline values: CDR1 SEHNR, CDR2 FQNEAQ (reference sequence). CDR3 length equals 17 residues. The CDR3 reads CASSSRPLAEFQETQYF. The variable domain in full, with the rest retrieved from reference TRBV7-9 and TRBJ2-5, is DTGVSQNPRHKITKRGQNVTFRCDPISEHNRLYWYRQTLGQGPEFLTYFQNEAQLEKSRLLSDRFSAERPKGSFSTLEIQRTEQGDSAMYLCASSSRPLAEFQETQYFGPGTRLLVL.

The V and J genes are TRBV6-1 and TRBJ2-2; TCRdb names TRBD1, which stays unverified in the absence of DNA. The germline V gene encodes CDR1 MNHNS and CDR2 SASEGT. This CDR3 region has 14 residues. The chain's CDR3 is CASIQGGNTGELFF.